These 9 T cell receptor beta chains were all obtained from the same sample, sequenced in a study of T cells in tumors after PD-1 blockade. The time point denotes: second of two post-therapy site-matched biopsies approximately 2 months apart. The method was immunoSEQ multiplex PCR; TCRdb's version includes in-frame clones alone and lacks a portion of them. The sample lists some 8,200 clones; roughly 60% were seen once. This specimen was tumor tissue, taken after anti-PD-1 treatment. The receptors here all came from a human donor with basal cell carcinoma.

This clone appeared a single time. CDR3 DNA: TGTGCCAGCAGCAGGTCTAGCGGGGGGTACAATGAGCAGTTCTTC. As protein: CASSRSSGGYNEQFF. The chain uses TRBV7-2 and TRBJ2-1; 11 bases align to TRBD2. The CDR3 spans 15 residues. Germline-derived CDR1 and CDR2 are SGHTA and FQGNSA. J was trimmed by 4 bases and V by 5 bases; bases with no gene match: 4.

The chain couples TRBV7-9 to TRBJ2-1, with 14 bases aligning to TRBD2. Unmatched junction bases numbered 0, after V lost 1 base and J lost 7 bases. Germline values: CDR1 SEHNR, CDR2 FQNEAQ (reference sequence). The CDR3 is made up of 15 amino acids. The chain's CDR3 is CASSLGTSGGNEQFF. The CDR3 bases are TGTGCCAGCAGCTTAGGGACTAGCGGGGGGAATGAGCAGTTCTTC.

The chain has TRBV11-1 and TRBJ1-2; the D is unclear. Germline V CDR1 and CDR2: SGHAT, FQDESV (reference sequence). The CDR3 loop spans 15 amino acids. Between the trimmed V and J ends, which lost 2 bases and 6 bases, there was a span of 16 bases. DNA of the CDR3: TGTGCCAGCAGCTTACCGGGAGTTGTGGAGAATGGCTACACCTTC. Its translation: CASSLPGVVENGYTF.

The rearrangement uses TRBV6-5 and TRBJ1-6, with 9 bases identical to TRBD1. The CDR3 sequence is 14 residues long. Germline V gives CDR1 MNHEY, CDR2 SVGAGI. V shed 5 bases and J 6 bases; nucleotides not matched to a gene: 2. CDR3 DNA: TGTGCCAGCAGTAGGGACAGGGCTAATTCACCCCTCCACTTT. Translated: CASSRDRANSPLHF.

This clone was counted only a few times. The gene calls are TRBV7-6 and TRBJ1-3; 9 bases line up with TRBD1. Germline V gene sequence: CDR1 SGHVS, CDR2 FNYEAQ. Trimming removed 4 bases from V and 3 bases from J; junction bases left unmatched: 16. The CDR3 spans 19 residues. CDR3 bases: TGTGCCAGCAGCTACGGGCCCCCGGGACAGGGACGGAGTGGAAACACCATATATTTT. This codes for CASSYGPPGQGRSGNTIYF.

The J gene is TRBJ2-1, the V gene TRBV4-1, with 9 nucleotides matching TRBD2. CDR3 size: 19 residues. Germline values: CDR1 MGHRA, CDR2 YSYEKL. V lost 0 bases and J lost 0; bases outside the gene matches: 9. CDR3 sequence reads: CASSQDKVAGAYSYNEQFF. CDR3 nucleotide sequence: TGCGCCAGCAGCCAAGATAAGGTAGCGGGGGCCTACTCCTACAATGAGCAGTTCTTC.

Here the CDR3 reads CASSEWGRNNEKLFF. The CDR3 coding sequence is TGCGCCAGCAGTGAGTGGGGACGGAATAATGAAAAACTGTTTTTT. V and J are TRBV10-2 and TRBJ1-4; possible D gene TRBD1, 5 bases. In germline, CDR1 is WSHSY, CDR2 SAAADI. Trimming cost V 1 base and J 4 bases, with 10 bases left between them. The CDR3 is made up of 15 amino acids.

The rearrangement uses TRBV2 and TRBJ2-3, with 11 bases fitting TRBD2. The CDR3 spans 16 residues. Germline-derived CDR1 and CDR2 are SNHLY and FYNNEI. Unmatched junction bases numbered 7, after V lost 4 bases and J lost 4 bases. DNA of the CDR3: TGTGCCAGCAGTGGGCCGATAGCGGGGGGGCCAGATACGCAGTATTTT. It translates to CASSGPIAGGPDTQYF.

The J gene is TRBJ2-2, the V gene TRBV6-2 or TRBV6-3, with a tentative D call TRBD2 (5 bases). Germline V CDR1 and CDR2: MNHEY, SVGEGT. The V end lost 2 bases, the J end lost 5 bases, and 12 bases lay between the germline ends. This CDR3 is 15 amino acids long. The CDR3 protein is CASSYTTGKTGELFF. The CDR3 bases are TGTGCCAGCAGTTACACAACGGGGAAAACCGGGGAGCTGTTTTTT.